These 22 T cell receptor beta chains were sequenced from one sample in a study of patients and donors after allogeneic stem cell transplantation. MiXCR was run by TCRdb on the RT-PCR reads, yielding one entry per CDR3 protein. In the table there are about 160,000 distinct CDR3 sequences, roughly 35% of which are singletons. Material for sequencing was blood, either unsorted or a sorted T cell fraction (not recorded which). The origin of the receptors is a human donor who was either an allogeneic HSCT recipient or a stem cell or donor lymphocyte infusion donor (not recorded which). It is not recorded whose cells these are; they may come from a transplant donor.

CDR3 amino acids: CASSELRAPTDTQYF. CDR3 sequence (DNA): TGTGCCAGCAGTGAGCTCAGGGCCCCCACAGATACGCAGTATTTT. The rearrangement joins TRBV25-1 to TRBJ2-3; TRBD1 might be the D (5 bases). Germline V lookup: CDR1 MGHDK, CDR2 SYGVNS. The CDR3 totals 15 residues. With 3 bases removed from V and 2 bases from J, the gap between germline ends came to 12 bases.

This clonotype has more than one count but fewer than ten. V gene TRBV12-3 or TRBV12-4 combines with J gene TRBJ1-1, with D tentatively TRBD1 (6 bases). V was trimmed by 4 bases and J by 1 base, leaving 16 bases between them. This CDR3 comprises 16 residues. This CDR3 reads CASSSSWDKSNTEAFF. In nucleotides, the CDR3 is TGTGCCAGCAGTTCGTCCTGGGACAAATCGAACACTGAAGCTTTCTTT.

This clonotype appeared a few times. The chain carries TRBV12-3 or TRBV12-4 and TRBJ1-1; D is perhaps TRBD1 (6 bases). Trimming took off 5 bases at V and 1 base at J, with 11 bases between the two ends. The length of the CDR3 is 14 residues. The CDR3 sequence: CASSPGGRNTEAFF. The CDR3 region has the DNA TGTGCCAGCAGTCCCGGGGGGCGGAACACTGAAGCTTTCTTT.

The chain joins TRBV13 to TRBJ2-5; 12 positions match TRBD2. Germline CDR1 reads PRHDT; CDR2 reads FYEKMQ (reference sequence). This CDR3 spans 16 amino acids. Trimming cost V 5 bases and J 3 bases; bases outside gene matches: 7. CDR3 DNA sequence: TGTGCCAGCAGCCCAAGGACTAGCGGGGTGGAAGAGACCCAGTACTTC. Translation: CASSPRTSGVEETQYF. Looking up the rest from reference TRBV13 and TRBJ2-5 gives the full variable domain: AAGVIQSPRHLIKEKRETATLKCYPIPRHDTVYWYQQGPGQDPQFLISFYEKMQSDKGSIPDRFSAQQFSDYHSELNMSSLELGDSALYFCASSPRTSGVEETQYFGPGTRLLVL.

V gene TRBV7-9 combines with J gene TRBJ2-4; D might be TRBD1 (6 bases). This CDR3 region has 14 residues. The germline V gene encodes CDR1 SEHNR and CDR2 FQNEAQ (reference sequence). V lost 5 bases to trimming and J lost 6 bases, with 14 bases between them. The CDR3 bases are TGTGCCAGCAGCCGTCCCGGGACATTAAACATTCAGTACTTC. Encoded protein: CASSRPGTLNIQYF.

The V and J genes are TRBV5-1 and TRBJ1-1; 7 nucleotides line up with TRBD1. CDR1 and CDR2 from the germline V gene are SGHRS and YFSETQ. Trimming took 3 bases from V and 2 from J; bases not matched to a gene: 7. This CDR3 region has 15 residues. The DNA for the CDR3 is TGCGCCAGCAGCTATGGGACAGCCCTTAACACTGAAGCTTTCTTT. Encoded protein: CASSYGTALNTEAFF.

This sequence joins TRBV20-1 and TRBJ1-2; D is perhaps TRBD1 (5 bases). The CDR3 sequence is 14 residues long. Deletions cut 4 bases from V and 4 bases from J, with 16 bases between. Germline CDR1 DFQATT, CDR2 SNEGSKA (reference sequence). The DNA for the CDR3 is TGCAGTGCTATGGACATCGGGCTCTTCTATGGCTACACCTTC. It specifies CSAMDIGLFYGYTF.

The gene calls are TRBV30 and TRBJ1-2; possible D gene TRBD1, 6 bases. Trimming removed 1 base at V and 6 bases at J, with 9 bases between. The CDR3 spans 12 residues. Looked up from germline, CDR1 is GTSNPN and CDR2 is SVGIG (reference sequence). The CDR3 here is CAWSASGDGYTF. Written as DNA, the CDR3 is TGTGCCTGGAGTGCGTCAGGGGATGGCTACACCTTC.

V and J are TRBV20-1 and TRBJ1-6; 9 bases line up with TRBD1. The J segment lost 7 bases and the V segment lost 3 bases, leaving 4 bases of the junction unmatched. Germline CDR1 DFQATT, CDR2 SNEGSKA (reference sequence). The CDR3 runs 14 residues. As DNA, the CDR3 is TGCAGTGCTAGCAGGACAGGGGAAAATTCACCCCTCCACTTT. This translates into CSASRTGENSPLHF.

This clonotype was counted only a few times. CDR3 sequence reads: CATSRDEEGANTGELFF. The CDR3 nucleotides read TGTGCCACCAGCAGAGATGAGGAGGGAGCGAACACCGGGGAGCTGTTTTTT. This rearrangement joins TRBV15 to TRBJ2-2; the D gene is possibly TRBD2 (6 bases). Trimming removed 0 bases from V and 0 bases from J, with 11 bases in between. Germline V gene lookup returns CDR1 LNHNV and CDR2 YYDKDF (reference sequence). This CDR3 has 17 residues.

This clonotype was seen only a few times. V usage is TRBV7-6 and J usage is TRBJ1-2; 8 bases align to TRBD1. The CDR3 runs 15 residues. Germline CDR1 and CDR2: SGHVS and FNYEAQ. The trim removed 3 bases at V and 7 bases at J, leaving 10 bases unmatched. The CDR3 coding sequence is TGTGCCAGCAGCTTGTCCCCGGGACAGGCGAGTGGCTACACCTTC. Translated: CASSLSPGQASGYTF.

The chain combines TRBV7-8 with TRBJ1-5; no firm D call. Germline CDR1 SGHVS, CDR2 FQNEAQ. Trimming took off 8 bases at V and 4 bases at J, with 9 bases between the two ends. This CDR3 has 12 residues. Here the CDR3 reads CASGKGNQPQHF. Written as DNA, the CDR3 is TGTGCCAGCGGGAAAGGAAATCAGCCCCAGCATTTT.

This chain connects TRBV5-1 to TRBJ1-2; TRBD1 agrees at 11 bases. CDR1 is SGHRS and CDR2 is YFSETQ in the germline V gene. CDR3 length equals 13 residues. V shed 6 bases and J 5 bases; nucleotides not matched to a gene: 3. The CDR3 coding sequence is TGCGCCAGCACGGACAGGGGGCCTTATGGCTACACCTTC. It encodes CASTDRGPYGYTF.

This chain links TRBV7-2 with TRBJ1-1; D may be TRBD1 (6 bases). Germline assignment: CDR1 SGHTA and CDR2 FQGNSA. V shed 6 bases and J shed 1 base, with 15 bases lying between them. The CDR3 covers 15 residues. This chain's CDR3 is CASSRTTGTNTEAFF. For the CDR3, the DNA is TGTGCCAGCAGTCGTACGACAGGCACGAACACTGAAGCTTTCTTT.

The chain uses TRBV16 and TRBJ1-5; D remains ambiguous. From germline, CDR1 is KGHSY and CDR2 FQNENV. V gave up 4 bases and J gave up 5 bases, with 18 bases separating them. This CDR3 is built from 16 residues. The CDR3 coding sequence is TGTGCCAGCAGCCCCGACGGATGGGGAAGGGATCAGCCCCAGCATTTT. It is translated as CASSPDGWGRDQPQHF.

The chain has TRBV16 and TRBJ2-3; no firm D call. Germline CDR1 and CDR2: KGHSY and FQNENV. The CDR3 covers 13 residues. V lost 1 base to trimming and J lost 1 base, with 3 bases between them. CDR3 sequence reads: CASSQFRTDTQYF. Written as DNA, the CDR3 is TGTGCCAGCAGCCAATTCCGCACAGATACGCAGTATTTT.

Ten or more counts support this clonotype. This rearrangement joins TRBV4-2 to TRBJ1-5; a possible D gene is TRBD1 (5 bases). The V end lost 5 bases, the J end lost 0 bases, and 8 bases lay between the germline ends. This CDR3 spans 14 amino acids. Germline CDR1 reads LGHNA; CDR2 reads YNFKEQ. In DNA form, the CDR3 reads TGTGCCAGCAGCTTAAGGGGTAGCAATCAGCCCCAGCATTTT. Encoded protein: CASSLRGSNQPQHF.

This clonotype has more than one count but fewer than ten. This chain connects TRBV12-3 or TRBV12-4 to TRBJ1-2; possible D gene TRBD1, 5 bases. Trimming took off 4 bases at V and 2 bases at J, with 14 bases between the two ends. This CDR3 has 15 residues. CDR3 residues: CASSSGRGVNYGYTF. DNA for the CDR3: TGTGCCAGCAGTTCGGGACGTGGCGTAAACTATGGCTACACCTTC.

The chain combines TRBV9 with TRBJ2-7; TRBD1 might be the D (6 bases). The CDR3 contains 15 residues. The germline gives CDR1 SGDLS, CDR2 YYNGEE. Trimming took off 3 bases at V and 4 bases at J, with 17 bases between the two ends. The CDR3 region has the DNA TGTGCCAGCAGCGCCAGGGGACATGGGTTTTACGAGCAGTACGTC. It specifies CASSARGHGFYEQYV.

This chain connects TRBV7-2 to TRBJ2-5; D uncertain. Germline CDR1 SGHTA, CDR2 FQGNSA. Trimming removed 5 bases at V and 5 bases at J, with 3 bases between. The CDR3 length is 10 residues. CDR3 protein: CASSTETQYF. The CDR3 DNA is TGTGCCAGCAGCACCGAGACCCAGTACTTC. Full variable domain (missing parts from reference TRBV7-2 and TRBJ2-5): GAGVSQSPSNKVTEKGKDVELRCDPISGHTALYWYRQSLGQGLEFLIYFQGNSAPDKSGLPSDRFSAERTGGSVSTLTIQRTQQEDSAVYLCASSTETQYFGPGTRLLVL.

The CDR3 nucleotides read TGTGCCAGCAGCTTCACACAGTATAATTCACCCCTCCACTTT. Protein: CASSFTQYNSPLHF. The chain employs TRBV7-2 and TRBJ1-6, with D hard to call. The CDR3 is made up of 14 amino acids. Between the trimmed V and J ends, which lost 3 bases and 4 bases, there was a span of 7 bases. Germline CDR1 SGHTA, CDR2 FQGNSA.

The CDR3 DNA is TGTGCCGGCAAGGACAGGTCGACACCAAACACCATATATTTT. This codes for CAGKDRSTPNTIYF. V usage is TRBV28 and J usage is TRBJ1-3; 7 bases match TRBD1. Germline CDR1 MDHEN, CDR2 SYDVKM. After removal of 11 bases from V and 6 bases from J, the junction contained 13 bases not matched to a gene. CDR3 length: 14 amino acids.